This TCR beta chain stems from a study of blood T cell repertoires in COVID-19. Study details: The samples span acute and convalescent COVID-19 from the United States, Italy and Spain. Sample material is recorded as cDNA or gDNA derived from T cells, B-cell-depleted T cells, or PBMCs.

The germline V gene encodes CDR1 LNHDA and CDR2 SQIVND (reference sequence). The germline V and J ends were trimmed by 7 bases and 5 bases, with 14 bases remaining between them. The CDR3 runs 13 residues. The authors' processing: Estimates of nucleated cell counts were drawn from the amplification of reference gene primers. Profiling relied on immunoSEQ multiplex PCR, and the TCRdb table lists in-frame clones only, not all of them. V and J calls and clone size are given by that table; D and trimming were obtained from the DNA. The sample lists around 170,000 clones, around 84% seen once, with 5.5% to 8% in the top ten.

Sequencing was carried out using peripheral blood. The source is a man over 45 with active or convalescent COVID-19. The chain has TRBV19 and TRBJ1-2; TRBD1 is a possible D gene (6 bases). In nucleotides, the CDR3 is TGTGCCAGTACCTCCGCGGGGGCGTATGGCTACACCTTC. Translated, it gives CASTSAGAYGYTF.